The rows below give T cell receptor beta chains drawn from one sample of a study of blood T cell repertoires in COVID-19. The data were produced by immunoSEQ multiplex PCR, yet TCRdb's version contains in-frame clones alone and is incomplete. The sample lists roughly 110,000 clones; 71% were seen once. Input material: peripheral blood. These receptors were taken from a human donor with acute or convalescent COVID-19. The donor label of this sample is uncertain. The CDR3 runs from the conserved cysteine through the conserved F or W. D genes are given only for firm matches. The size entry is marked missing in some rows and otherwise reads once, few, many or a size class.

D gene,clone size,V gene,J gene,CDR3 protein,CDR3 DNA
.,.,TRBV5-1,TRBJ1-2,CASSLGLAGNGYTF,TGCGCCAGCAGCTTGGGCCTGGCAGGGAACGGCTACACCTTC
TRBD1,few,TRBV5-4,TRBJ1-1,CASSEGQGVTEAFF,TGTGCCAGCAGCGAAGGACAGGGGGTCACTGAAGCTTTCTTT
TRBD2,.,TRBV18,TRBJ2-1,CASSPRELAGGTDEQFF,TGTGCCAGCTCACCACGGGAACTAGCGGGGGGGACGGATGAGCAGTTCTTC
.,.,TRBV5-1,TRBJ1-1,CASSPGGTEDTEAFF,TGCGCCAGCAGCCCAGGAGGGACGGAAGACACTGAAGCTTTCTTT
TRBD2,few,TRBV27,TRBJ2-1,CASASGGTYNEQFF,TGTGCCAGCGCTAGCGGGGGGACCTACAATGAGCAGTTCTTC
TRBD1,.,TRBV7-6,TRBJ1-4,CASSLGAGGSGEKLFF,TGTGCCAGCAGCTTAGGGGCAGGGGGTTCGGGTGAAAAACTGTTTTTT
TRBD1,once,TRBV18,TRBJ1-1,CASSPQGANTEAFF,TGTGCCAGCTCACCGCAGGGGGCGAACACTGAAGCTTTCTTT
.,.,TRBV13,TRBJ2-3,CASSLRTSLATDTQYF,TGTGCCAGCAGCCTCCGAACTAGCTTGGCCACAGATACGCAGTATTTT
.,.,TRBV6-5,TRBJ2-3,CASGGPVTDTQYF,TGTGCCAGCGGCGGTCCTGTCACAGATACGCAGTATTTT
.,.,TRBV5-6,TRBJ1-3,CASSSGARGNTIYF,TGTGCCAGCAGCTCAGGGGCGCGGGGAAACACCATATATTTT
.,.,TRBV7-3,TRBJ1-2,CASSPGAGANYGYTF,TGTGCCAGCAGCCCTGGGGCAGGGGCTAACTATGGCTACACCTTC
.,.,TRBV5-1,TRBJ1-2,CASSLYSITAGGYTF,TGCGCCAGCAGCTTGTATTCGATCACTGCGGGAGGCTACACCTTC
.,.,TRBV11-1,TRBJ2-3,CATQRGNRYTDTQYF,TGTGCCACTCAAAGGGGGAACCGGTACACAGATACGCAGTATTTT
.,few,TRBV18,TRBJ2-7,CASSPTAPGRNEQYF,TGTGCCAGCTCCCCCACGGCCCCGGGTCGGAACGAGCAGTACTTC
TRBD1,.,TRBV30,TRBJ1-1,CAWNRQGRSTEAFF,TGTGCCTGGAACAGACAGGGACGCTCCACTGAAGCTTTCTTT
TRBD1,.,TRBV7-8,TRBJ2-2,CASSSARLTGQTGELFF,TGTGCCAGCAGCTCGGCTAGATTGACAGGGCAGACCGGGGAGCTGTTTTTT
.,.,TRBV3-1/TRBV3-2,TRBJ1-6,CASSQVFGRAYNSPLHF,TGTGCCAGCAGCCAAGTCTTTGGCAGGGCTTATAATTCACCCCTCCACTTT
TRBD1,.,TRBV5-4,TRBJ2-4,CASSWGQGGSIQYF,TGTGCCAGCAGCTGGGGACAGGGGGGAAGCATTCAGTACTTC
.,.,TRBV3-1/TRBV3-2,TRBJ2-5,CASSLGRETQYF,TGTGCCAGCAGTCTAGGGAGAGAGACCCAGTACTTC
TRBD1,.,TRBV6-5,TRBJ1-2,CASSLGQGRYGYTF,TGTGCCAGCAGTCTAGGACAGGGCCGCTATGGCTACACCTTC
.,.,TRBV4-1,TRBJ1-6,CASSPRDQGNSPLHF,TGCGCCAGCAGCCCGAGAGACCAGGGAAATTCACCCCTCCACTTT
TRBD1,.,TRBV2,TRBJ1-4,CASSARGPREKLFF,TGTGCCAGCAGTGCAAGGGGGCCAAGGGAAAAACTGTTTTTT
.,.,TRBV6-6,TRBJ2-1,CASSSSSSGSYNEQFF,TGTGCCAGCAGTTCCAGTTCCAGCGGCTCCTACAATGAGCAGTTCTTC
.,.,TRBV10-3,TRBJ2-1,CAISDLDWGDNEQFF,TGTGCCATCAGTGACCTGGACTGGGGGGACAATGAGCAGTTCTTC
TRBD1,once,TRBV7-2,TRBJ1-5,CASSLGQGEPQHF,TGTGCCAGCAGCTTAGGGCAGGGGGAGCCCCAGCATTTT
TRBD1,.,TRBV27,TRBJ2-7,CASSLFNQGDYEQYF,TGTGCCAGCAGTTTATTTAATCAGGGGGACTACGAGCAGTACTTC
.,.,TRBV20-1,TRBJ2-5,CSASRDSGGTQYF,TGCAGTGCTAGTCGGGACTCAGGGGGGACCCAGTACTTC
.,.,TRBV3-1/TRBV3-2,TRBJ1-1,CASSQRENTEAFF,TGTGCCAGCAGCCAGAGGGAGAACACTGAAGCTTTCTTT
.,.,TRBV5-6,TRBJ1-3,CASSYLSSGNTIYF,TGTGCCAGCAGCTATCTAAGCTCTGGAAACACCATATATTTT